This T cell receptor beta chain emerged from a study of cytomegalovirus exposure and HLA in healthy donors. Notes on the study in general: Several top significant clusters appeared, in a later analysis, to be linked to common viral pathogens. Analysis was performed later, and it showed HLA-associated TCR beta chains to be more clonally expanded than equally common others.

V lost 1 base and J 3 bases, leaving 16 bases between the germline ends. The germline CDR1 and CDR2 sequences are SGHDT and YYEEEE. This CDR3 spans 16 amino acids. In the case of this clone: The antigen is undetermined.

PCR involved 60 Vbeta and 13 Jbeta primers. Profiling relied on immunoSEQ multiplex PCR, and the TCRdb table lists in-frame clones only, not all of them. The table records fewer than 250,000 clones, more than 80% of them present only once. The donors gave bone marrow, and they were healthy. This TCR derives from a man aged 25 to 40 in good health and CMV-seronegative. Sequencing was performed on PBMCs. This chain uses TRBV5-6 with TRBJ1-2; D ambiguous. The CDR3, as DNA: TGTGCCAGCAGCTTGTCAGCTCTCGCGGCCTACTATGGCTACACCTTC. Translating it yields CASSLSALAAYYGYTF.